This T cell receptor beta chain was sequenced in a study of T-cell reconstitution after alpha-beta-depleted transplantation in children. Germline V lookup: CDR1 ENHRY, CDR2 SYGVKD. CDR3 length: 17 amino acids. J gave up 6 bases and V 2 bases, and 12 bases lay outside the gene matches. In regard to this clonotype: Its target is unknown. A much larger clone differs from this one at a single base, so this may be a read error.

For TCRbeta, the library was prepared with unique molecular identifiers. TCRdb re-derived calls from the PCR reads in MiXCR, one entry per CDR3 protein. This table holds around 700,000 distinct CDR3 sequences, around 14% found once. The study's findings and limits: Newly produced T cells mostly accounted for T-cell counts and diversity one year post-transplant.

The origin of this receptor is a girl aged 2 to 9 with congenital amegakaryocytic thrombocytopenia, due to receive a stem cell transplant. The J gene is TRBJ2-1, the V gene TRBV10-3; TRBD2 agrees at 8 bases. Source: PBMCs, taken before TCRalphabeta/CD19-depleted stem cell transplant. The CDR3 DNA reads TGTGCCATCAGTGAGAGAGTTTTGGGGACTAGATCCAATGAGCAGTTCTTC. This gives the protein CAISERVLGTRSNEQFF.